One and the same sample provided the 10 T cell receptor beta chains below, sequenced in a study of T cells in Graves' hyperthyroidism and ophthalmopathy. Using RNA transcripts as the source, TCR beta CDR3 regions were amplified. RT-PCR in the first round (using the HTBI primer set) targeted the TCR CDR3. TCRdb re-derived calls from the multiplex PCR reads in MiXCR, one entry per CDR3 protein. The repertoire has some 500,000 distinct CDR3 sequences, around 14% of them found once; the top ten carry around a sixth. Sequencing used blood. The receptors come from a woman aged 18-35 years with Graves' hyperthyroidism.

This clonotype was recorded a few times. The chain recombines TRBV7-3 with TRBJ1-2; 12 bases line up with TRBD1. The V gene end was trimmed by 5 bases and the J gene end by 3 bases; junction bases not matched to a gene: 10. Germline loops: CDR1 SGHTA, CDR2 FQGTGA. The CDR3 is 17 amino acids. The CDR3 DNA sequence: TGTGCCAGCAGCCTCGTGGGCGGGACAGGGGGCGACTATGGCTACACCTTC. Translated: CASSLVGGTGGDYGYTF.

V gene TRBV6-1 combines with J gene TRBJ2-1, with TRBD2 identical over 14 bases. The V and J ends lost 5 bases and 8 bases, in that order; junction bases with no gene match: 8. Germline CDR1 MNHNS, CDR2 SASEGT. This CDR3 is 16 amino acids long. The CDR3 loop is CASSPPTSGRAYEQFF. CDR3 nucleotide sequence: TGTGCCAGCAGTCCCCCGACTAGCGGGAGGGCCTATGAGCAGTTCTTC.

V usage is TRBV10-3 and J usage is TRBJ2-2, with 7 bases identical to TRBD1. Germline V gives CDR1 ENHRY, CDR2 SYGVKD. V lost 0 bases, J lost 5 bases, and 3 bases stayed unmatched. The CDR3 contains 15 residues. The CDR3 bases are TGTGCCATCAGTGAGTCGTACAGGGGAACCGGGGAGCTGTTTTTT. It codes for CAISESYRGTGELFF.

This clonotype was detected many times. J is TRBJ2-4 and V is TRBV20-1; 10 nucleotides align to TRBD1. Per germline, CDR1 DFQATT and CDR2 SNEGSKA (reference sequence). The V gene end was trimmed by 3 bases and the J gene end by 1 base; junction bases not matched to a gene: 0. The CDR3 loop spans 14 amino acids. CDR3: CSARDRGAKNIQYF. CDR3 nucleotide sequence: TGCAGTGCTAGGGACAGGGGGGCCAAAAACATTCAGTACTTC.

Ten or more counts support this clonotype. The rearrangement uses TRBV27 and TRBJ2-7; a weak D match, TRBD1 (7 bases). Germline V gene sequence: CDR1 MNHEY, CDR2 SMNVEV (reference sequence). Deletions cut 5 bases from V and 3 bases from J, with 17 bases between. The CDR3 spans 15 residues. CDR3 coding DNA: TGTGCCAGCAGTCGGATCGGCGGGACAGACTACGAGCAGTACTTC. It translates to CASSRIGGTDYEQYF.

In this sample, this clonotype turned up many times. The chain joins TRBV6-6 to TRBJ2-7; 7 bases line up with TRBD1. The J segment lost 2 bases and the V segment lost 2 bases, leaving 9 bases of the junction unmatched. Germline values: CDR1 MNHNY, CDR2 SVGAGI (reference sequence). The CDR3 has 16 residues. CDR3 coding DNA: TGTGCCAGCAGTTACAGACCCGACAGGGTGACCTACGAGCAGTACTTC. This codes for CASSYRPDRVTYEQYF.

Many counts were recorded for this clonotype. The rearrangement uses TRBV11-2 and TRBJ2-3; D gene uncertain. CDR1 is SGHAT, CDR2 FQNNGV, per germline. This CDR3 contains 15 residues. V lost 6 bases to trimming and J lost 0 bases, with 13 bases between them. In nucleotides, the CDR3 is TGTGCCAGCAGTTTACTGGGCGGAAGCACAGATACGCAGTATTTT. Encoded protein: CASSLLGGSTDTQYF.

This clonotype was seen ten or more times. The chain couples TRBV5-1 to TRBJ1-1, with a weak D call TRBD1 (5 bases). The CDR3 covers 14 residues. V was clipped by 4 bases and J by 6 bases, with 16 bases between them. Per the germline V gene, CDR1 is SGHRS and CDR2 is YFSETQ. As DNA, the CDR3 is TGCGCCAGCAGCACCGGGGCCGGAAGGTCTGAAGCTTTCTTT. Translation gives CASSTGAGRSEAFF. Full variable domain (remainder filled in from reference TRBV5-1 and TRBJ1-1): KAGVTQTPRYLIKTRGQQVTLSCSPISGHRSVSWYQQTPGQGLQFLFEYFSETQRNKGNFPGRFSGRQFSNSRSEMNVSTLELGDSALYLCASSTGAGRSEAFFGQGTRLTVV.

This clonotype was observed once. This chain links TRBV20-1 with TRBJ1-4; perhaps TRBD1 as D (6 bases). Germline V gene data show CDR1 as DFQATT and CDR2 as SNEGSKA (reference sequence). The CDR3 totals 12 residues. In DNA form, the CDR3 reads TGCAGGGGGGGGGCGGATAATGAAAAACTGTTTTTT. This sequence encodes CRGGADNEKLFF.

This clonotype was counted ten times or more. CDR3 protein: CAWTGTSYNEQFF. CDR3 nucleotides: TGTGCCTGGACCGGGACTTCCTACAATGAGCAGTTCTTC. The V and J genes are TRBV30 and TRBJ2-1; D might be TRBD2 (6 bases). Looked up from germline, CDR1 is GTSNPN and CDR2 is SVGIG (reference sequence). Trimming removed 4 bases at V and 1 base at J, with 8 bases between. The CDR3 covers 13 residues.